Each of the 25 T cell receptor beta chains below was sequenced from the same sample in a study of post-analysis software for immune sequencing data. Study findings and constraints: Patients carried roughly five TRBV segments more frequently than controls did, and TRBV5-6, TRBV5-1 and TRBV20-1 were among them.

The TCR beta cDNA libraries contained unique molecular identifiers. TCRdb ran MiXCR on the PCR reads and lists one entry per CDR3 protein. The table records about 820,000 distinct CDR3 sequences, about 50% of them present only once. The antigens of these receptors remain unknown. The sequenced sample consisted of blood. These receptors all stem from a girl under 18 with multiple sclerosis.

This chain joins TRBV18 and TRBJ2-5; possible D gene TRBD1, 6 bases. V was cut by 3 bases and J by 4 bases, with 15 bases left in between. CDR1 is KGHSH and CDR2 is LQKENI in the germline V gene. The CDR3 loop spans 15 amino acids. The CDR3 coding sequence is TGTGCCAGCTCACCCTACCTGGACAGCGGAGAGACCCAGTACTTC. Translating it yields CASSPYLDSGETQYF.

This clonotype came up many times. The CDR3 sequence: CSARDAQGNEKLFF. CDR3 DNA sequence: TGCAGTGCTAGAGATGCACAGGGTAATGAAAAACTGTTTTTT. The chain couples TRBV20-1 to TRBJ1-4; weak D call: TRBD1 (6 bases). V was clipped by 0 bases and J by 4 bases, with 9 bases between them. CDR3 length: 14 amino acids. CDR1 and CDR2 from the germline V gene are DFQATT and SNEGSKA (reference sequence).

The rearrangement joins TRBV7-2 to TRBJ1-2; maybe TRBD1 (6 bases). The CDR3 runs to 13 residues. Trimming removed 1 base from V and 7 bases from J, with 10 bases in between. Looked up from germline, CDR1 is SGHTA and CDR2 is FQGNSA. CDR3 coding DNA: TGTGCCAGCAGCTTAGACGACAGGTCTGGCTACACCTTC. Translating it yields CASSLDDRSGYTF.

This clonotype came up once. The rearrangement uses TRBV7-8 and TRBJ2-1; 11 nucleotides match TRBD2. The V segment lost 4 bases and the J segment 8 bases; nucleotides outside the gene matches: 1. CDR3 length equals 13 residues. Germline CDR1 and CDR2: SGHVS and FQNEAQ. The CDR3 here is CASSWGLADEQFF. CDR3 coding DNA: TGTGCCAGCAGCTGGGGACTAGCGGATGAGCAGTTCTTC. Drawing the rest from reference TRBV7-8 and TRBJ2-1, the complete variable domain is GAGVSQSPRYKVAKRGQDVALRCDPISGHVSLFWYQQALGQGPEFLTYFQNEAQLDKSGLPSDRFFAERPEGSVSTLKIQRTQQEDSAVYLCASSWGLADEQFFGPGTRLTVL.

The CDR3 is CASSLEGGANYGYTF. The CDR3 DNA reads TGTGCCAGCAGCTTAGAGGGGGGGGCTAACTATGGCTACACCTTC. This sequence joins TRBV7-6 and TRBJ1-2; possible D gene TRBD1, 6 bases. Trimming cost V 1 base and J 0 bases, with 9 bases left between them. The CDR3 is 15 amino acids. Germline-derived CDR1 and CDR2 are SGHVS and FNYEAQ.

The CDR3 here is CASARDRGLHEQYF. In DNA form, the CDR3 reads TGTGCCAGCGCCCGGGACAGGGGACTCCACGAGCAGTACTTC. This chain uses TRBV12-3 or TRBV12-4 with TRBJ2-7, with 10 nucleotides matching TRBD1. The V gene end was trimmed by 8 bases and the J gene end by 5 bases; junction bases not matched to a gene: 9. CDR3 length equals 14 residues.

The CDR3 sequence is CASSGVGETQYF. DNA of the CDR3: TGTGCCAGCAGTGGGGTCGGGGAGACCCAGTACTTC. The chain employs TRBV2 and TRBJ2-5; no firm D call. V was pared by 4 bases and J by 5 bases, with 8 bases between. CDR3 length: 12 residues. CDR1 SNHLY and CDR2 FYNNEI come from the germline V gene.

The genes are TRBV29-1 and TRBJ1-1, with a weak D call TRBD1 (5 bases). V was pared by 8 bases and J by 0 bases, with 13 bases between. The CDR3 runs 13 residues. The germline CDR1 and CDR2 sequences are SQVTM and ANQGSEA. The CDR3 protein is CSSSGYVNTEAFF. Here the CDR3 DNA reads TGCAGCTCGTCAGGGTACGTGAACACTGAAGCTTTCTTT.

This chain connects TRBV5-1 to TRBJ1-2, with D maybe TRBD1 (5 bases). CDR1 is SGHRS, CDR2 YFSETQ, per germline. Trimming left V 1 base short and J 8 bases short, with 15 bases between. The CDR3 runs to 14 residues. This CDR3 is CASSLSTGEGGYTF. The DNA of the CDR3 is TGCGCCAGCAGCTTGAGTACGGGGGAAGGCGGCTACACCTTC.

This clonotype was seen only once. The J gene is TRBJ2-4, the V gene TRBV12-3 or TRBV12-4; the D gene could be TRBD1 or TRBD2 (7 bases each). The J call may not be correct, given that the DNA end is closer to TRBJ2-7. The length of the CDR3 is 14 residues. The CDR3, as DNA: TGTGCCAGCAGTCAGGGGGGGGCCTCCTACGAGCAGTACTTC. It encodes CASSQGGASYEQYF.

The chain is built from TRBV12-3 or TRBV12-4 and TRBJ2-7; D possibly corresponds to TRBD1 (5 bases). The CDR3 has 13 amino acids. V was trimmed by 3 bases and J by 5 bases, leaving 11 bases between them. The CDR3 is CASSLGRVDEQYF. CDR3 nucleotides: TGTGCCAGCAGTTTGGGCAGGGTGGACGAGCAGTACTTC.

The genes are TRBV20-1 and TRBJ1-2; 8 nucleotides agree with TRBD1. Germline lookup yields CDR1 DFQATT and CDR2 SNEGSKA (reference sequence). V trimming: 3 bases; J trimming: 1 base; junction bases outside the gene matches: 16. This CDR3 region has 18 residues. CDR3 sequence: CSARTFGQGGKDNYGYTF. The DNA of the CDR3 is TGCAGTGCTAGGACTTTCGGACAGGGAGGGAAAGATAACTATGGCTACACCTTC.

This chain uses TRBV4-1 with TRBJ2-7; D possibly corresponds to TRBD2 (6 bases). With the DNA end fitting TRBJ2-5 better, the J assignment may be wrong. The CDR3 loop spans 13 amino acids. CDR1 is MGHRA and CDR2 is YSYEKL in the germline V gene. The CDR3 loop is CASSQWGRETQYF. The CDR3 nucleotides read TGCGCCAGCAGCCAATGGGGGAGGGAGACCCAGTACTTC.

This clonotype turned up a few times. This chain links TRBV5-1 with TRBJ2-1; TRBD2 aligns across 7 bases. This CDR3 comprises 15 residues. With 4 bases clipped from V and 7 bases from J, the junction kept 11 bases outside the gene matches. CDR1 SGHRS and CDR2 YFSETQ come from the germline V gene. The chain's CDR3 is CASSPLPRELNEQFF. For the CDR3, the DNA is TGCGCCAGCAGCCCCCTCCCGCGGGAGTTAAATGAGCAGTTCTTC. Drawing the rest from reference TRBV5-1 and TRBJ2-1, the complete variable domain is KAGVTQTPRYLIKTRGQQVTLSCSPISGHRSVSWYQQTPGQGLQFLFEYFSETQRNKGNFPGRFSGRQFSNSRSEMNVSTLELGDSALYLCASSPLPRELNEQFFGPGTRLTVL.

The rearrangement uses TRBV5-1 and TRBJ2-1; no firm D call. This CDR3 comprises 13 residues. V was shortened by 2 bases and J by 2 bases, with 5 bases between the two germline ends. The germline gives CDR1 SGHRS, CDR2 YFSETQ. Here the CDR3 DNA reads TGCGCCAGCAGCTTCAATGCCTACAATGAGCAGTTCTTC. It codes for CASSFNAYNEQFF.

The chain employs TRBV7-3 and TRBJ2-1; weak D call: TRBD2 (5 bases). There are 15 residues in the CDR3. Between the trimmed V and J ends, which lost 5 bases and 3 bases, there was a span of 14 bases. Germline lookup yields CDR1 SGHTA and CDR2 FQGTGA. CDR3 in amino acids: CASSPPGSGYNEQFF. The DNA of the CDR3 is TGTGCCAGCAGCCCACCGGGGAGCGGCTACAATGAGCAGTTCTTC.

V is TRBV20-1 and J is TRBJ2-1; no definite D call. The CDR3 extends over 12 amino acids. V gave up 3 bases and J gave up 9 bases, with 12 bases separating them. Germline CDR1 is DFQATT and CDR2 is SNEGSKA (reference sequence). The CDR3 loop is CSASVQSVEQFF. For the CDR3, the DNA is TGCAGTGCTAGCGTCCAATCGGTTGAGCAGTTCTTC.

Note on this clonotype: Mismatch with germline at one junction end may stem from a read error. The chain employs TRBV7-9 and TRBJ1-2, with 7 nucleotides matching TRBD1. This CDR3 is built from 13 residues. The germline gives CDR1 SEHNR, CDR2 FQNEAQ (reference sequence). CDR3 region: CASSTGAGYGHTF. DNA of the CDR3: TGTGCCAGCAGTACAGGGGCCGGCTATGGCCACACCTTC.

This clonotype came up once. This chain joins TRBV18 and TRBJ2-1; no reliable D call. The CDR3 runs 13 residues. CDR1 and CDR2 from the germline V gene are KGHSH and LQKENI. Between the trimmed V and J ends, which lost 2 bases and 7 bases, there was a span of 9 bases. The CDR3 loop reads CASSPIVTNEQFF. The CDR3 nucleotides read TGTGCCAGCTCACCAATTGTTACGAATGAGCAGTTCTTC.

This clonotype came up many times. V is TRBV6-4 and J is TRBJ2-1, with TRBD2 identical over 11 bases. V gave up 4 bases and J gave up 8 bases; unmatched junction bases: 7. The CDR3 contains 15 residues. Per the germline V gene, CDR1 is MRHNA and CDR2 is SNTAGT. This CDR3 reads CASSALAGGPYEQFF. The CDR3 nucleotides read TGTGCCAGCAGTGCCTTAGCGGGGGGGCCCTATGAGCAGTTCTTC.

The chain is built from TRBV29-1 and TRBJ1-6, with TRBD1 matching over 7 bases. The CDR3 covers 15 residues. Trimming cost V 4 bases and J 7 bases; bases outside gene matches: 10. Per the germline V gene, CDR1 is SQVTM and CDR2 is ANQGSEA. CDR3 residues: CSVAQGVGENSPLHF. The CDR3, as DNA: TGCAGCGTTGCGCAGGGGGTTGGAGAGAATTCACCCCTCCACTTT.

This clonotype has only a few counts. The CDR3 sequence is CASSPTGGNTEAFF. CDR3 DNA sequence: TGTGCCAGCAGCCCGACCGGAGGGAACACTGAAGCTTTCTTT. The chain has TRBV7-3 and TRBJ1-1; D gene uncertain. CDR3 length: 14 amino acids. V lost 5 bases and J lost 1, with 11 bases in between. Germline CDR1 and CDR2: SGHTA and FQGTGA.

The gene calls are TRBV12-3 or TRBV12-4 and TRBJ2-5, with 7 positions matching TRBD2. The CDR3 has 16 residues. V was pared by 5 bases and J by 1 base, with 10 bases of the junction left unmatched. CDR3 in amino acids: CASSQQRGNLQETQYF. The CDR3 nucleotides read TGTGCCAGCAGTCAGCAGCGGGGAAACCTCCAAGAGACCCAGTACTTC.

The chain has TRBV19 and TRBJ2-7; 9 bases match TRBD1. CDR3 length: 15 amino acids. J was trimmed by 7 bases and V by 4 bases; bases with no gene match: 11. The V gene's germline CDR1 is LNHDA and CDR2 SQIVND (reference sequence). CDR3 sequence: CASSTGTGNYNEQYF. CDR3 sequence (DNA): TGTGCCAGTAGTACCGGGACAGGGAACTACAATGAGCAGTACTTC.

The chain has TRBV29-1 and TRBJ2-1, with D perhaps assigned TRBD1 or TRBD2 (5 bases each). The CDR3 contains 11 residues. Germline lookup yields CDR1 SQVTM and CDR2 ANQGSEA. The germline V and J ends were trimmed by 6 bases and 6 bases, with 9 bases remaining between them. The CDR3, as DNA: TGCAGCGTCGGGACCCCCAATGAGCAGTTCTTC. Amino acid sequence: CSVGTPNEQFF.